The entry below describes one T cell receptor (beta chain). This record comes from a study of blood T cell repertoires in COVID-19. At the level of the study: Acute and convalescent COVID-19 specimens originated in the United States, Italy and Spain. Nucleic acid was either cDNA or gDNA, and it came from T cells, B-cell-depleted T cells, or PBMCs.

Original analysis: It was from reference gene primer amplification that nucleated cell counts were estimated. Data came from immunoSEQ multiplex PCR; TCRdb stores just in-frame clones and leaves some out. From that table come the V and J calls and clone size; the DNA was used to work out D and trimming. The profile covers around 200,000 clones, with under 90% appearing a single time and about 6% taken by the ten largest. The CDR3 covers 15 residues. The germline CDR1 and CDR2 sequences are KGHDR and SFDVKD. Trimming at V came to 4 bases and at J to 5 bases, leaving 9 bases not matched to a gene. The receptor was isolated from an elderly man with acute or convalescent COVID-19. Sample: peripheral blood. The chain carries TRBV24-1 and TRBJ2-5; the match to TRBD2 covers 7 bases. The CDR3 nucleotides are TGTGCCACCAGTGACGGGGGGAGTCTCGGGGAGACCCAGTACTTC. This encodes CATSDGGSLGETQYF.